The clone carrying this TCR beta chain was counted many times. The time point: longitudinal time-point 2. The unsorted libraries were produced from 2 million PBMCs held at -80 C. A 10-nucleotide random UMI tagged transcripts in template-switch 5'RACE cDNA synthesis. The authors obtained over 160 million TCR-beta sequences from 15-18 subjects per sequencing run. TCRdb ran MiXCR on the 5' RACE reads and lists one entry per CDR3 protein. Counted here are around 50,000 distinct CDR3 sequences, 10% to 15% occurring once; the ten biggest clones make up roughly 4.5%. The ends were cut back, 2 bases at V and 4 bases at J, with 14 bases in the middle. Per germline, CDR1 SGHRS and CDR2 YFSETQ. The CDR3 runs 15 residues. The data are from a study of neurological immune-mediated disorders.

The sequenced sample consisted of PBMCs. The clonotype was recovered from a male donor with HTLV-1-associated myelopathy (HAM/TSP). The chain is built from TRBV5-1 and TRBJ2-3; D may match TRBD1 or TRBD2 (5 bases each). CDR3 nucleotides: TGCGCCAGCAGCTTTCAGGGAGCCATCGCAGATACGCAGTATTTT. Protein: CASSFQGAIADTQYF.